This T cell receptor (beta chain) was documented in a study of cytomegalovirus exposure and HLA in healthy donors. Study-wide results and caveats: Reportedly, diagnosis of cytomegalovirus status by the classifier showed high specificity and sensitivity.

CDR3 length equals 19 residues. The germline gives CDR1 MNHNS, CDR2 SASEGT. After removal of 4 bases from V and 8 bases from J, the junction contained 19 bases not matched to a gene. Comments on this clone: Its antigen is as yet unknown.

Primers: 60 Vbeta forward and 13 Jbeta reverse. Sequencing was performed with immunoSEQ multiplex PCR; in TCRdb, only in-frame clones are kept and a portion is missing. In the table there are approximately 160,000 clones, approximately 67% of which are singletons. The sequencing input was PBMCs. This chain uses TRBV6-1 with TRBJ1-4; 10 nucleotides match TRBD1. The origin of this receptor is a woman younger than 35 in good health and CMV-seropositive. In DNA, the CDR3 is TGTGCCAGCAGTGTTCGAACGCAGGGCCCGGGACAGGGGAGGGAAAAACTGTTTTTT. Translating it yields CASSVRTQGPGQGREKLFF.